This passage covers 20 T cell receptor beta chains from one sample sequenced in a study of OX40 agonist ivuxolimab in advanced cancers. The assay was immunoSEQ multiplex PCR, and TCRdb's table has in-frame clones only and misses some. The repertoire holds roughly 58,000 clones, with around four fifths as singletons. The material sequenced was CD4+ or CD8+ T cells sorted from blood, taken in a trial of the OX40 agonist ivuxolimab. All receptors come from an adult with an advanced solid tumor such as melanoma, head and neck, liver or kidney cancer.

The genes are TRBV30 and TRBJ1-2; no reliable D call. The V gene's germline CDR1 is GTSNPN and CDR2 SVGIG (reference sequence). V shed 6 bases and J shed 11 bases, with 16 bases lying between them. This CDR3 spans 11 amino acids. This CDR3 reads CACPTTPGYTF. DNA for the CDR3: TGTGCCTGCCCTACCACTCCGGGGTACACCTTC.

The V gene is TRBV6-1, the J gene TRBJ2-7; D may be TRBD1 (6 bases). Trimming took off 7 bases at V and 3 bases at J, with 13 bases between the two ends. CDR3 length equals 13 residues. CDR1 is MNHNS and CDR2 is SASEGT in the germline V gene. In DNA form, the CDR3 reads TGTGCCAGCAATAACCAGGGGAGCTACGAGCAGTACTTC. It specifies CASNNQGSYEQYF.

This chain uses TRBV6-5 with TRBJ1-1, with a weak D call TRBD1 (5 bases). Between the trimmed V and J ends, which lost 8 bases and 2 bases, there was a span of 15 bases. Germline V gene data show CDR1 as MNHEY and CDR2 as SVGAGI. CDR3 length equals 14 residues. The CDR3 reads CASSWGGANTEAFF. DNA for the CDR3: TGTGCCAGCTCATGGGGGGGAGCTAACACTGAAGCTTTCTTT.

This clone came up once. The J gene is TRBJ1-4, the V gene TRBV7-7; D is undetermined. V was cut by 1 base and J by 7 bases, with 7 bases left in between. The CDR3 contains 13 residues. Germline V gene lookup returns CDR1 SSHAT and CDR2 FNYEAQ (reference sequence). The CDR3 bases are TGTGCCAGCAGCTTAGATGCAGGTGAAAAACTGTTTTTT. Its protein is CASSLDAGEKLFF.

The gene calls are TRBV5-1 and TRBJ2-3; D unclear. Trimming removed 0 bases at V and 0 bases at J, with 5 bases between. The CDR3 consists of 14 residues. The germline V gene encodes CDR1 SGHRS and CDR2 YFSETQ. CDR3 in DNA: TGCGCCAGCAGCTTGGACAGCAGCACAGATACGCAGTATTTT. Its protein product is CASSLDSSTDTQYF.

V usage is TRBV19 and J usage is TRBJ2-7; TRBD2 matches at 11 bases. Trimming took 5 bases from V and 1 from J; bases not matched to a gene: 4. The CDR3 is 15 residues long. Germline values: CDR1 LNHDA, CDR2 SQIVND (reference sequence). CDR3 sequence (DNA): TGTGCCAGTAGTGGAGGGACTAGCGGTTCCTACGAGCAGTACTTC. It translates to CASSGGTSGSYEQYF. The complete variable domain, with remaining parts taken from reference TRBV19 and TRBJ2-7, reads DGGITQSPKYLFRKEGQNVTLSCEQNLNHDAMYWYRQDPGQGLRLIYYSQIVNDFQKGDIAEGYSVSREKKESFPLTVTSAQKNPTAFYLCASSGGTSGSYEQYFGPGTRLTVT.

This clone occurred a few times. This sequence joins TRBV2 and TRBJ1-2, with D possibly TRBD1 on 5 matching bases. CDR1 and CDR2 (germline): SNHLY, FYNNEI. The germline V and J ends were trimmed by 3 bases and 4 bases, with 9 bases remaining between them. This CDR3 contains 13 residues. The CDR3 DNA is TGTGCCAGCAGTGAGAGGGGAGGCTATGGCTACACCTTC. Amino acids: CASSERGGYGYTF.

In this sample, this clone turned up a few times. The J gene is TRBJ1-1, the V gene TRBV10-3; D gene uncertain. V lost 11 bases and J lost 2, with 12 bases in between. The CDR3 runs to 12 residues. Germline V CDR1 and CDR2: ENHRY, SYGVKD. Here the CDR3 DNA reads TGTGCCCCCCGGGAGGGAAACACTGAAGCTTTCTTT. Protein sequence: CAPREGNTEAFF.

A note on this clone: The sample has other DNA sequences that encode this CDR3 too. The V gene is TRBV4-3, the J gene TRBJ1-5; D remains ambiguous. Per the germline V gene, CDR1 is LGHNA and CDR2 is YSLEER. This CDR3 region has 15 residues. Trimming cost V 0 bases and J 4 bases, with 10 bases left between them. The chain's CDR3 is CASSQDSQGNQPQHF. Here the CDR3 DNA reads TGCGCCAGCAGCCAAGATAGTCAAGGAAATCAGCCCCAGCATTTT.

V and J are TRBV21-1 and TRBJ2-1. TRBV21-1 is labeled a pseudogene. This CDR3 spans 13 amino acids. CDR3 DNA: TGTGCCAGCATAAGTGGGGGATGCAATGAGCAGTTCTTC. Protein: CASISGGCNEQFF.

The V and J genes are TRBV2 and TRBJ2-4; 9 bases are a match to TRBD1. Germline V lookup: CDR1 SNHLY, CDR2 FYNNEI. The trim removed 6 bases at V and 1 base at J, leaving 7 bases unmatched. The CDR3 extends over 16 amino acids. CDR3 sequence: CASRDRGGLAKNIQYF. CDR3 DNA sequence: TGTGCCAGCAGGGACAGGGGAGGTCTGGCCAAAAACATTCAGTACTTC.

This clone appeared a single time. The rearrangement links TRBV7-9 to TRBJ1-1, with 11 positions matching TRBD1. Germline values: CDR1 SEHNR, CDR2 FQNEAQ (reference sequence). Losses at the gene ends were 1 base for V and 0 bases for J; bases not matched to a gene: 4. The CDR3 contains 17 residues. This CDR3 is CASSLGRTGGMNTEAFF. CDR3 bases: TGTGCCAGCAGCTTAGGTAGGACAGGGGGCATGAACACTGAAGCTTTCTTT.

This chain uses TRBV6-6 with TRBJ1-5, with TRBD1 matching 9 bases. The CDR3 totals 16 residues. V lost 6 bases to trimming and J lost 0 bases; unmatched junction nucleotides: 6. Germline values: CDR1 MNHNY, CDR2 SVGAGI (reference sequence). CDR3 amino acids: CASRDRTGDSNQPQHF. The CDR3 coding sequence is TGTGCCAGCAGGGATAGGACAGGGGATAGCAATCAGCCCCAGCATTTT.

This clone came up once. This chain joins TRBV6-6 and TRBJ1-1; the D gene is possibly TRBD1 (5 bases). Per germline, CDR1 MNHNY and CDR2 SVGAGI (reference sequence). There are 13 residues in the CDR3. V was trimmed by 2 bases and J by 4 bases, leaving 8 bases between them. The CDR3 DNA is TGTGCCAGCAGTTACAGGGGAGGCACTGAAGCTTTCTTT. Its protein is CASSYRGGTEAFF.

V usage is TRBV10-3 and J usage is TRBJ2-3; D not certain. CDR1 is ENHRY and CDR2 is SYGVKD in the germline V gene. The CDR3 spans 14 residues. The germline V and J ends were trimmed by 0 bases and 3 bases, with 7 bases remaining between them. CDR3 DNA sequence: TGTGCCATCAGTGAGTCGCGGCGTACAGATACGCAGTATTTT. This codes for CAISESRRTDTQYF.

The V call is TRBV10-3, the J call TRBJ2-4, with no clear D. The CDR3 is 13 amino acids. Per the germline V gene, CDR1 is ENHRY and CDR2 is SYGVKD. V was clipped by 3 bases and J by 0 bases, with 3 bases between them. For the CDR3, the DNA is TGTGCCATCAGTGACACAGCCAAAAACATTCAGTACTTC. Amino acids: CAISDTAKNIQYF.

The chain has TRBV21-1 and TRBJ2-3; the table's D gene call, TRBD2, was not cross checked with the DNA. TRBV21-1 is a documented pseudogene. CDR3 length: 16 amino acids. The CDR3 is CASRHGWLAGQDTQYF. As DNA, the CDR3 is TGTGCCAGCAGACACGGTTGGCTAGCGGGGCAAGATACGCAGTATTTT.

This clone has just one count. This chain connects TRBV5-4 to TRBJ2-5, with D possibly TRBD2 on 6 matching bases. This CDR3 region has 14 residues. Germline V gene data show CDR1 as SGHNT and CDR2 as YYREEE (reference sequence). Trimming removed 4 bases from V and 5 bases from J, with 15 bases in between. CDR3 sequence reads: CASSARENGETQYF. For the CDR3, the DNA is TGTGCCAGCAGCGCCCGGGAGAACGGTGAGACCCAGTACTTC.

The rearrangement links TRBV7-3 to TRBJ2-1; maybe TRBD1 (6 bases). V was shortened by 2 bases and J by 6 bases, with 17 bases between the two germline ends. Germline CDR1 SGHTA, CDR2 FQGTGA. The CDR3 length is 16 residues. DNA for the CDR3: TGTGCCAGCAGCTTATTCTCCGGGACAACCCTCAATGAGCAGTTCTTC. Protein product: CASSLFSGTTLNEQFF.

The gene calls are TRBV5-6 and TRBJ2-3; TRBD2 matches at 11 bases. This CDR3 contains 16 residues. Looked up from germline, CDR1 is SGHDT and CDR2 is YYEEEE. V was clipped by 2 bases and J by 2 bases; unmatched bases: 4. CDR3 region: CASSFGTSGYTDTQYF. As DNA, the CDR3 is TGTGCCAGCAGCTTTGGGACTAGCGGATACACAGATACGCAGTATTTT. The whole variable domain, filled in from reference TRBV5-6 and TRBJ2-3, reads DAGVTQSPTHLIKTRGQQVTLRCSPKSGHDTVSWYQQALGQGPQFIFQYYEEEERQRGNFPDRFSGHQFPNYSSELNVNALLLGDSALYLCASSFGTSGYTDTQYFGPGTRLTVL.